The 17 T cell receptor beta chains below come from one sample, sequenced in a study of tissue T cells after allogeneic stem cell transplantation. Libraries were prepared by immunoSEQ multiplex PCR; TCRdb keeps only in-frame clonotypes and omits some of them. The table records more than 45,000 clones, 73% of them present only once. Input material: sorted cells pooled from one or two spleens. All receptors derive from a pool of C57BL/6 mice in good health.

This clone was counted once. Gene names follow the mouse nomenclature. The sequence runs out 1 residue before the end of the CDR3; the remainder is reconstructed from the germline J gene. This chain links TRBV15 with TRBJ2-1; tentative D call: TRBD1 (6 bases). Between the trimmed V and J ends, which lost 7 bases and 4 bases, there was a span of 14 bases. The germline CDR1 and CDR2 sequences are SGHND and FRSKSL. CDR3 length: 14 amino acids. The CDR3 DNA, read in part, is TGTGCCAGCACCCCGGCCAGGGGTTATGCTGAGCAGTTC. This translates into CASTPARGYAEQF. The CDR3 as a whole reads CASTPARGYAEQFF.

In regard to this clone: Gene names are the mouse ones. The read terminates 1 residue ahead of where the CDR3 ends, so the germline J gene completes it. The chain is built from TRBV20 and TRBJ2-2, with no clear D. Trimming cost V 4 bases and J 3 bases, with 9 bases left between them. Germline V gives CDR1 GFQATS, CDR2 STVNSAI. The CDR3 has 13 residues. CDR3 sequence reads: CGANRADTGQLYF. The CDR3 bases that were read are TGTGGTGCTAACCGGGCGGACACCGGGCAGCTCTAC. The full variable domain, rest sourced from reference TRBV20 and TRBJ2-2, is GALVYQYPRRTICKSGTSMRMECQAVGFQATSVAWYRQSPQKTFELIALSTVNSAIKYEQNFTQEKFPISHPNLSFSSMTVLNAYLEDRGLYLCGANRADTGQLYFGEGSKLTVL.

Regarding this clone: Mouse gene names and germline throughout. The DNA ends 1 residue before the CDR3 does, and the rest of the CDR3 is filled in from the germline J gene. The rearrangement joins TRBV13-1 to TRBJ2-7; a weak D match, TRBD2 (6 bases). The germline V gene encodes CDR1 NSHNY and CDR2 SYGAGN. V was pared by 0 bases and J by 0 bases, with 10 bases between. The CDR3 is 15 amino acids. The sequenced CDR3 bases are TGTGCCAGCAGTGATGGAGTGGGGGTCTCCTATGAACAGTAC. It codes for CASSDGVGVSYEQY. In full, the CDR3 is CASSDGVGVSYEQYF.

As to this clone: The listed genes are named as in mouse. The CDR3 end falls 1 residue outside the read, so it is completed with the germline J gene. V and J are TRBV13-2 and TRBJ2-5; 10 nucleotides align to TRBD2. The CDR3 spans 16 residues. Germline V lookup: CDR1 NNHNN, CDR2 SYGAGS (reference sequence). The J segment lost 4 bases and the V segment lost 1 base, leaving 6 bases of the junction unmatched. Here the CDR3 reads CASGDSGLGLEDTQYF. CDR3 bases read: TGTGCCAGCGGTGATTCGGGACTGGGGTTAGAAGACACCCAGTAC.

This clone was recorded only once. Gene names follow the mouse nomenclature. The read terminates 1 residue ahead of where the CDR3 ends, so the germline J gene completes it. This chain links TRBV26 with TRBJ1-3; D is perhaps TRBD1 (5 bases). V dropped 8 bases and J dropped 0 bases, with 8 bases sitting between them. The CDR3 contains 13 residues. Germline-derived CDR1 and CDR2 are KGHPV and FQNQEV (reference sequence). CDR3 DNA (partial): TGTGCCAGCCCAGGGAGTTCTGGAAATACGCTCTAT. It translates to CASPGSSGNTLY. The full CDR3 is CASPGSSGNTLYF.

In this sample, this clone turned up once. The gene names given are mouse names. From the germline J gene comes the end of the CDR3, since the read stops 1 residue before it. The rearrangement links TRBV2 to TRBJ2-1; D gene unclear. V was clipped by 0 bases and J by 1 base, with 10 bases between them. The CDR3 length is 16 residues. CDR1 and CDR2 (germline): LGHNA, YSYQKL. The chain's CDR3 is CASSQEGGSNYAEQFF. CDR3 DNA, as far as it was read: TGTGCCAGCAGCCAAGAAGGCGGGTCGAACTATGCTGAGCAGTTC.

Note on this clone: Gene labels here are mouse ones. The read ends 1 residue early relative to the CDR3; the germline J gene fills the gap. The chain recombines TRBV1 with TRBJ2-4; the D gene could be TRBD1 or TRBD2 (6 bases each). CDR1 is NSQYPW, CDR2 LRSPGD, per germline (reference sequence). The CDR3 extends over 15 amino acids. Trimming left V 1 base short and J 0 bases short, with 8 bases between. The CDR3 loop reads CTCSAAGGSQNTLYF. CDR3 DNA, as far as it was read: TGCACCTGCAGTGCAGCCGGGGGCAGTCAAAACACCTTGTAC.

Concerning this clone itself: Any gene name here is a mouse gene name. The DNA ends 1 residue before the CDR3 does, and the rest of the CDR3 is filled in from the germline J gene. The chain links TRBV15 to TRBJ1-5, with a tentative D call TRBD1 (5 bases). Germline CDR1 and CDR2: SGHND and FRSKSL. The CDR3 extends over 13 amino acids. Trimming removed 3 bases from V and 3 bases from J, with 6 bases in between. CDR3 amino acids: CASSFGGNQAPLF. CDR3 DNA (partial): TGTGCCAGCAGTTTTGGGGGCAACCAGGCTCCGCTT. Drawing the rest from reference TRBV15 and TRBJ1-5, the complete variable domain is DAGVTQTPRHEVAEKGQTIILKCEPVSGHNDLFWYRQTKIQGLELLSYFRSKSLMEDGGAFKDRFKAEMLNSSFSTLKIQPTEPKDSAVYLCASSFGGNQAPLFGEGTRLSVL.

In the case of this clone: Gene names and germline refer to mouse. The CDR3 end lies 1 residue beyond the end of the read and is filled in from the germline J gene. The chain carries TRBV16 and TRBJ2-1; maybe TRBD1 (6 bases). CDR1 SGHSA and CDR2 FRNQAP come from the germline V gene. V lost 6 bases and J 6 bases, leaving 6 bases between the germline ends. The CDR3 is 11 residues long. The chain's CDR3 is CASRQGAEQFF. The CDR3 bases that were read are TGTGCAAGCAGACAGGGTGCTGAGCAGTTC.

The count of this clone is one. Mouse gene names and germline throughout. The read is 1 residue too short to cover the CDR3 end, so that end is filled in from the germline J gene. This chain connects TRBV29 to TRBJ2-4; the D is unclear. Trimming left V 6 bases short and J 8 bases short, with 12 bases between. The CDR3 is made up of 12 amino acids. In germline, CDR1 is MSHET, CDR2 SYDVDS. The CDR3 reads CASRGRGGTLYF. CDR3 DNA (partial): TGTGCTAGCAGAGGACGGGGTGGCACCTTGTAC.

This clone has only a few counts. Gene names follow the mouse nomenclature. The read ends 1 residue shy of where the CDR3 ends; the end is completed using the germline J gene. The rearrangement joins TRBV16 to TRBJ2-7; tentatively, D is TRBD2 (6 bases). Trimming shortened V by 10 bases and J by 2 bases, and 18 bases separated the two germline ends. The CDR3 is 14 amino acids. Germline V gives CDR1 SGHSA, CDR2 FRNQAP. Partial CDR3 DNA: TGTGCAAACTGCTTAGAGACTGGTGCCTATGAACAGTAC. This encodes CANCLETGAYEQY. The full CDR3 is CANCLETGAYEQYF.

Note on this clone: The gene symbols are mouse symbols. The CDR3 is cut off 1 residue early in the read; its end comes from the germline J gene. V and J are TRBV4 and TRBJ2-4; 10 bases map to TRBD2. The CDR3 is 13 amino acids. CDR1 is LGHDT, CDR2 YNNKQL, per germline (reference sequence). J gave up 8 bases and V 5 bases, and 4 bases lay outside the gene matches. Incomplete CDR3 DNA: TGTGCCAGCAGCACGACTGGGGGGAGCACCTTGTAC. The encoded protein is CASSTTGGSTLY. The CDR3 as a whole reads CASSTTGGSTLYF.

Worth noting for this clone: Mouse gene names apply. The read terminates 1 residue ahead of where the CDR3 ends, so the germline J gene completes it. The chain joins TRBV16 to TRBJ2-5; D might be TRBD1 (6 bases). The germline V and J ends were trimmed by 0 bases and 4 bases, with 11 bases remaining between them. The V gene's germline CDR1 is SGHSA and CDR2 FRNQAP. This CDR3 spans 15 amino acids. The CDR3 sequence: CASSLETGGKDTQYF. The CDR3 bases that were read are TGTGCAAGCAGCTTAGAGACAGGAGGAAAAGACACCCAGTAC.

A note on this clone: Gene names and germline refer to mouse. The CDR3 sequence: CASSGRDSNERLFF. The part of the CDR3 DNA that was read is TGTGCCAGCAGTGGCCGGGACAGCAACGAAAGATTATTT. V and J are TRBV13-3 and TRBJ1-4; 7 nucleotides align to TRBD1. The observed sequence ends 1 residue before the CDR3 terminus, with the missing tail filled in from the germline J gene. The V gene end was trimmed by 3 bases and the J gene end by 4 bases; junction bases not matched to a gene: 3. CDR1 and CDR2 (germline): NNHDY, SYVADS. CDR3 length equals 14 residues.

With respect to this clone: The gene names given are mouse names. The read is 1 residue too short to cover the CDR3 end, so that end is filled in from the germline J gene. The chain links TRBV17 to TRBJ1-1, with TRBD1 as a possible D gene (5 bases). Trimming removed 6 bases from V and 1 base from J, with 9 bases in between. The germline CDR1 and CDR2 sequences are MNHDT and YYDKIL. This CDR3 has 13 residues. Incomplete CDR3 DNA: TGTGCTAGCAGCAGACAGAGAAACACAGAAGTCTTC. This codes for CASSRQRNTEVF. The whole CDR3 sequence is CASSRQRNTEVFF.

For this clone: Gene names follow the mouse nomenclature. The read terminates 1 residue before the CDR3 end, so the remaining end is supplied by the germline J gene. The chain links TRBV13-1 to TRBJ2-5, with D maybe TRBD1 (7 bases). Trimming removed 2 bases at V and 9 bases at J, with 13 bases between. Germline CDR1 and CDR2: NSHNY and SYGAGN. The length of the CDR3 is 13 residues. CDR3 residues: CASSERGRGTQYF. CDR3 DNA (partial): TGTGCCAGCAGTGAGAGGGGGCGAGGGACCCAGTAC.

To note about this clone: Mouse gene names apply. Partial CDR3 DNA: TGTGCCAGCAGCCCAGGACTGGGTCTCTATGCTGAGCAGTTC. Translated: CASSPGLGLYAEQF. The whole CDR3 is CASSPGLGLYAEQFF. This chain uses TRBV5 with TRBJ2-1; 8 nucleotides agree with TRBD2. The CDR3 goes on 1 residue after the read ends, and that part is filled in from the germline J gene. The germline V gene encodes CDR1 LGHNA and CDR2 YNLKQL (reference sequence). This CDR3 has 15 residues. J gave up 3 bases and V 4 bases, and 5 bases lay outside the gene matches.